This T cell receptor beta chain was sequenced during a study of blood T cell repertoires in COVID-19. In the study overall: Specimens from acute and convalescent COVID-19 originated in the United States, Italy and Spain. T cells, B-cell-depleted T cells, or PBMCs provided the cDNA or gDNA that served as material.

This clone was seen only once. Clones were sequenced by immunoSEQ multiplex PCR, and TCRdb holds only the in-frame ones, with some missing. The sample lists a few hundred thousand clones, approximately 86% seen once, with 9.4% in the top ten. Sequencing was done on a sample of peripheral blood. This TCR came from a man between 18 and 29 years old with active or convalescent COVID-19.

The CDR3 coding sequence is TGTGCCAGCAGCGTGGGGGGAAGCATCGGTGAAGCTTTCTTT. Its translation: CASSVGGSIGEAFF. This rearrangement joins TRBV9 to TRBJ1-1; perhaps TRBD1 as D (5 bases). Trimming took 2 bases from V and 7 from J, leaving 15 bases between them. CDR3 length: 14 amino acids. Per the germline V gene, CDR1 is SGDLS and CDR2 is YYNGEE.